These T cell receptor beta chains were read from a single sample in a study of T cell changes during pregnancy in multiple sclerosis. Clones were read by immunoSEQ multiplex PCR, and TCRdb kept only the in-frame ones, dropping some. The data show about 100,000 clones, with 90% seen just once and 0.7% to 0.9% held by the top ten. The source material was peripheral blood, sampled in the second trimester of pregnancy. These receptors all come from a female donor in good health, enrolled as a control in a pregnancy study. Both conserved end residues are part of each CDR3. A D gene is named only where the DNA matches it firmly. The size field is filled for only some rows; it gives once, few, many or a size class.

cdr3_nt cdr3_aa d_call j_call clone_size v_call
TGTGCCAGCAGCTTGCAGGGGGCGGCTGAAGCTTTCTTT CASSLQGAAEAFF TRBD1 TRBJ1-1 few TRBV5-6
TGTGCCAGTATTAGAGACAGATCCTGGACTGAAGCTTTCTTT CASIRDRSWTEAFF NA TRBJ1-1 NA TRBV19
TGTGCCAGCAGGTTGCGGCAGAACACTGAAGCTTTCTTT CASRLRQNTEAFF NA TRBJ1-1 NA TRBV7-6
TGTGCTAGCAGCTTAACTAGCGGGAGGGCCTCTGAGCAGTTCTTC CASSLTSGRASEQFF TRBD2 TRBJ2-1 NA TRBV7-7
TGTGCCAGCAGCTCTCAACAGGGCATGAACACTGAAGCTTTCTTT CASSSQQGMNTEAFF NA TRBJ1-1 NA TRBV5-5
TGTGCCAGCAGGGACAGCACTCTCTATGGCTACACCTTC CASRDSTLYGYTF NA TRBJ1-2 NA TRBV2
TGCGCCAGCAGTGCAAAGGAGGGGACGCCGGCGGGGCAGTTCTTC CASSAKEGTPAGQFF NA TRBJ2-1 NA TRBV23-1
TGTGCCAGCAGTGAGGACGACAGGGGAAATGGTCAGCCCCAGCATTTT CASSEDDRGNGQPQHF TRBD1 TRBJ1-5 NA TRBV2
TGTGCCAGCAGGGTGGACAGGGGATTCACCTACGAGCAGTACTTC CASRVDRGFTYEQYF TRBD1 TRBJ2-7 NA TRBV6-1
TGTGCCAGCACTAACAGGGCGCCGGGCGGCTACACCTTC CASTNRAPGGYTF NA TRBJ1-2 NA TRBV6-1
TGTGCCAGCAGCCCCGCCACTGAGGGGGCCGAGACCCAGTACTTC CASSPATEGAETQYF TRBD1 TRBJ2-5 NA TRBV4-2
TGCGCCAGCAGCCATCAGGAGGGCTCTGGGGCCAACGTCCTGACTTTC CASSHQEGSGANVLTF NA TRBJ2-6 NA TRBV4-3
TGTGCCAGCAGTGTCCCCGACAGGCTAAACTATGGCTACACCTTC CASSVPDRLNYGYTF NA TRBJ1-2 once TRBV6-1
TGCAGTGCGCCAGTGTACGTAGAGCAGTACTTC CSAPVYVEQYF NA TRBJ2-7 NA TRBV20-1
TGTGCCAGCACCAAACAGGGCCCTCGCACTGAAGCTTTCTTT CASTKQGPRTEAFF NA TRBJ1-1 NA TRBV6-5
TGCGCCAGCAGCTTGGAAGCCCGGAGCAGCTATGGCTACACCTTC CASSLEARSSYGYTF NA TRBJ1-2 NA TRBV5-1
TGTGCCAGCGGTGAGGGGGGGAACTATGAAAAACTGTTTTTT CASGEGGNYEKLFF NA TRBJ1-4 NA TRBV2
TGTGCCAGCAGCCGACCGGGTGGGGATACGCAGTATTTT CASSRPGGDTQYF NA TRBJ2-3 NA TRBV4-2
TGTGCCATCAGTGAGTCCAGCGGGAGTACCTACGAGCAGTACTTC CAISESSGSTYEQYF TRBD2 TRBJ2-7 NA TRBV10-3
TGTGCCAGCAGCTTAGGCTCGGCGGGGGAGACCCAGTACTTC CASSLGSAGETQYF NA TRBJ2-5 NA TRBV7-2
TGTGCCAGCTCACCAGGGTACGAAGGGCCGGGGAGCAATCAGCCCCAGCATTTT CASSPGYEGPGSNQPQHF NA TRBJ1-5 once TRBV18
TGTGCCAGCAGCTCCTCTGGGGGCAAGGGGCTTGAAGCTTTCTTT CASSSSGGKGLEAFF NA TRBJ1-1 NA TRBV7-8
TGTGCCAGCAGCTTATCTACTAGCGGGGGAAGGAACACCGGGGAGCTGTTTTTT CASSLSTSGGRNTGELFF TRBD2 TRBJ2-2 NA TRBV7-2
TGTGCCAGCAGCGTAGCGGACAGGGGAACCCTCGGGGAAAAACTGTTTTTT CASSVADRGTLGEKLFF TRBD1 TRBJ1-4 NA TRBV9
TGCAGCGTTGAACCAGGGATCGAAAATGGCTACACCTTC CSVEPGIENGYTF NA TRBJ1-2 NA TRBV29-1
TGTGCTAGCAGCCCAGCCGGGATCGGAACTGAAGCTTTCTTT CASSPAGIGTEAFF NA TRBJ1-1 NA TRBV7-7
TGCGCCAGCAGCTTGGACGACAGGGGGCCGACTGGAAACACCATATATTTT CASSLDDRGPTGNTIYF TRBD1 TRBJ1-3 NA TRBV5-1
TGTGCCAGCACCCCAGGGGGGCACGGCACAGATACGCAGTATTTT CASTPGGHGTDTQYF NA TRBJ2-3 NA TRBV6-1
TGTGCCAGCAGCCAAGGGGCACAAGAAATCTATGGCTACACCTTC CASSQGAQEIYGYTF NA TRBJ1-2 NA TRBV7-9
TGTGCCAGCAGCTGGACAGGAAACACCGGGGAGCTGTTTTTT CASSWTGNTGELFF TRBD1 TRBJ2-2 once TRBV7-9
TGTGCCAGCAGTGAGGGCGGCGGGCCAATTTCCGGCTACACCTTC CASSEGGGPISGYTF NA TRBJ1-2 NA TRBV5-6
TGCAGCGTTGAAGGGCTTACTGAGCAGTTCTTC CSVEGLTEQFF NA TRBJ2-1 NA TRBV29-1
TGTGCCAGCAGGTCGTATAGGACAGGGGGAGGTGGCTACACCTTC CASRSYRTGGGGYTF TRBD1 TRBJ1-2 once TRBV7-9
TGTGCCAGCAGGTCCAGCGGTGCAACAGATACGCAGTATTTT CASRSSGATDTQYF NA TRBJ2-3 NA TRBV2
TGTGCCAGCACGTTAGAGGACAGGAGTCCGAATGGCTACACCTTC CASTLEDRSPNGYTF TRBD1 TRBJ1-2 NA TRBV2
TGCGCCAGCAGCCAACCGAATCCGCGGTCCAAGAAGGATGATACGCAGTATTTT CASSQPNPRSKKDDTQYF NA TRBJ2-3 NA TRBV4-1
TGCGCCAGCAGCTTCGGAATACAGGGGGGGACCTACGAGCAGTACTTC CASSFGIQGGTYEQYF NA TRBJ2-7 NA TRBV5-1
TGCGCCAGCAGTGAGTCGGCAGGGATGGACACTGAAGCTTTCTTT CASSESAGMDTEAFF NA TRBJ1-1 few TRBV10-1
TGCGCCAGCAGCACCTCCGGGGGTACTAATGAAAAACTGTTTTTT CASSTSGGTNEKLFF NA TRBJ1-4 NA TRBV5-1
TGTGCCAGTAGTATAGGAGTTACTCAAGAGACCCAGTACTTC CASSIGVTQETQYF NA TRBJ2-5 NA TRBV19
TGTGCCAGCAGCTTAGTCCGGGCAGGGGCAAGCAATCAGCCCCAGCATTTT CASSLVRAGASNQPQHF NA TRBJ1-5 NA TRBV7-8
TGCGCCAGCAGCTTGAACGCACAGGTCGGAACTGAAGCTTTCTTT CASSLNAQVGTEAFF NA TRBJ1-1 once TRBV5-1
TGTGCCAGCAGTCCCACGTCGGGGGAGGAAGATACGCAGTATTTT CASSPTSGEEDTQYF NA TRBJ2-3 NA TRBV25-1
TGTGCCAGCAGCTTGCTCTCTGGAAACACCATATATTTT CASSLLSGNTIYF NA TRBJ1-3 NA TRBV5-6
TGCGCCAGCAGCTTGACAGGGGAAGGCTACGAGCAGTACTTC CASSLTGEGYEQYF TRBD1 TRBJ2-7 NA TRBV5-1
TGTGCCAGTAGTTTCGGACAGGGAGGTAAAGGGGACCAGTACTTC CASSFGQGGKGDQYF TRBD1 TRBJ2-5 once TRBV19
TGTGCCAGCAGTCCGTCGGGACAGGGGGCCTGGAACACTGAAGCTTTCTTT CASSPSGQGAWNTEAFF TRBD1 TRBJ1-1 NA TRBV28